These 10 T cell receptor beta chains were all obtained from the same sample, sequenced in a study of CD8 T cells in Susac syndrome. The RNA input was 0.5 to 1 ug, and it was reverse transcribed with random hexamers. Via MiXCR, TCRdb re-called the immunoSEQ multiplex PCR reads, giving one row per CDR3 protein. The sample has a few hundred thousand distinct CDR3 sequences, roughly 90% seen once. What was sequenced was CD8+ T cells from PBMCs. The receptor source for this set is a human donor with multiple sclerosis.

This clonotype was detected only once. The chain couples TRBV4-3 to TRBJ2-7, with TRBD1 matching over 10 bases. In germline, CDR1 is LGHNA, CDR2 YSLEER. The CDR3 totals 17 residues. Trimming removed 0 bases from V and 7 bases from J; junction bases left unmatched: 12. The CDR3 DNA sequence: TGCGCCAGCAGCCAAGATAAGAGGGGACAGGGGTCTCTTGAGCAGTACTTC. Translating gives CASSQDKRGQGSLEQYF.

J is TRBJ2-2 and V is TRBV24-1; tentatively, D is TRBD1 (5 bases). The CDR3 consists of 14 residues. Trimming removed 4 bases at V and 4 bases at J, with 9 bases between. Germline V lookup: CDR1 KGHDR, CDR2 SFDVKD. The CDR3 nucleotides are TGTGCCACCAGTGACCGGACATTCACCGGGGAGCTGTTTTTT. Encoded protein: CATSDRTFTGELFF.

CDR3 protein: CATSDLYRSGASQFF. CDR3 nucleotides: TGTGCCACCAGTGATTTGTACCGATCTGGGGCTTCCCAGTTCTTC. The rearrangement links TRBV24-1 to TRBJ2-1; D perhaps matches TRBD1 (5 bases). V lost 0 bases to trimming and J lost 13 bases, with 18 bases between them. Per germline, CDR1 KGHDR and CDR2 SFDVKD. This CDR3 spans 15 amino acids.

This clonotype was recorded only once. The rearrangement uses TRBV7-6 and TRBJ1-1; D is possibly TRBD1 (5 bases). Germline lookup yields CDR1 SGHVS and CDR2 FNYEAQ. The CDR3 has 14 amino acids. The ends were cut back, 11 bases at V and 1 base at J, with 17 bases in the middle. The CDR3: CAVGGWGENTEAFF. CDR3 bases: TGTGCCGTAGGAGGCTGGGGCGAGAACACTGAAGCTTTCTTT.

The V gene is TRBV6-2 or TRBV6-3, the J gene TRBJ2-2, with TRBD1 matching over 7 bases. Germline V CDR1 and CDR2: MNHEY, SVGEGT. This CDR3 has 15 residues. After removal of 7 bases from V and 4 bases from J, the junction contained 9 bases not matched to a gene. In nucleotides, the CDR3 is TGTGCCAGCACCACAGGGGACCTAGGCACCGGGGAGCTGTTTTTT. Translated: CASTTGDLGTGELFF.

The chain employs TRBV28 and TRBJ2-2; no firm D call. The germline V gene has CDR1 MDHEN and CDR2 SYDVKM. The CDR3 loop spans 14 amino acids. The CDR3 reads CVLKKGYYTGELFF. The CDR3, as DNA: TGTGTTTTAAAGAAGGGCTATTACACCGGGGAGCTGTTTTTT.

V usage is TRBV4-3 and J usage is TRBJ2-1; TRBD1 agrees at 9 bases. The CDR3 runs 16 residues. J gave up 8 bases and V 1 base, and 9 bases lay outside the gene matches. The germline gives CDR1 LGHNA, CDR2 YSLEER. The CDR3 region has the DNA TGCGCCAGCAGCCAAGTGTGGACAGGGGTGTTCTATGAGCAGTTCTTC. This sequence encodes CASSQVWTGVFYEQFF.

The rearrangement uses TRBV7-9 and TRBJ2-7; D is uncertain. The CDR3 has 15 amino acids. Trimming shortened V by 5 bases and J by 0 bases, and 14 bases separated the two germline ends. The germline V gene encodes CDR1 SEHNR and CDR2 FQNEAQ (reference sequence). This CDR3 reads CASSVNARSSYEQYF. The CDR3 bases are TGTGCCAGCAGCGTTAACGCGAGAAGCTCCTACGAGCAGTACTTC.

V usage is TRBV20-1 and J usage is TRBJ2-5, with 7 bases identical to TRBD2. CDR3 size: 15 residues. V was clipped by 3 bases and J by 5 bases; unmatched bases: 12. Germline assignment: CDR1 DFQATT and CDR2 SNEGSKA (reference sequence). The DNA of the CDR3 is TGCAGTGCTAGTTTCCGCGGGGGACTATTGGAGACCCAGTACTTC. It encodes CSASFRGGLLETQYF.

V is TRBV4-1 and J is TRBJ2-5; tentative D call: TRBD2 (6 bases). Germline CDR1 and CDR2: MGHRA and YSYEKL. The CDR3 has 16 amino acids. The V and J ends lost 3 bases and 5 bases respectively, with 19 bases between them. This chain's CDR3 is CASSQTSRGGVETQYF. The CDR3 coding sequence is TGCGCCAGCAGCCAGACATCCCGGGGCGGGGTGGAGACCCAGTACTTC.